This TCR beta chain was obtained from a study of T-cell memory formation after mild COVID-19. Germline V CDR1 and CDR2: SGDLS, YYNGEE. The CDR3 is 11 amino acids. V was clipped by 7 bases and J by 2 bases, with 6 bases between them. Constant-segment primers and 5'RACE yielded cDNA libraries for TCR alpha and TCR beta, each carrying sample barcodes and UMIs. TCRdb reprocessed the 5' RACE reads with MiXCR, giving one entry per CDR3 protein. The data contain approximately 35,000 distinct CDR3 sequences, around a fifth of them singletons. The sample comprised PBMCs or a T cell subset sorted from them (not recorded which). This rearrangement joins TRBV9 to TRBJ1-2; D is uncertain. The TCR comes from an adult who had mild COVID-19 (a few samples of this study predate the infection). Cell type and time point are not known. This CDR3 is CASGSNYGYTF. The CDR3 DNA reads TGTGCCAGCGGGTCCAACTATGGCTACACCTTC.